The source of this TCR beta chain is a study of blood T cells in healthy people across ages. Broader study findings: PBMCs went unsorted, and a conclusive naive versus antigen-experienced comparison was therefore prevented. From one million sequenced T cells, diversity estimates were lower bounds.

Concerning this clonotype itself: The target antigen is unknown.

A second 7 to 11 cycle PCR used barcoded and J-beta primers. MiXCR, run by TCRdb on the 5' RACE reads, gives a single entry per CDR3 protein. The sample has some 1.7 million distinct CDR3 sequences, 28% seen once. Sequenced material: blood. This receptor was taken from a woman in her thirties in good health.

CDR3 bases: TGTGCCAGCAGCAAAAGGGGGGCGGTCTCCTACGAGCAGTACTTC. Amino acid sequence: CASSKRGAVSYEQYF. This chain uses TRBV21-1 with TRBJ2-7; TRBD1 is the table's D call and was not checked against the DNA. TRBV21-1 counts as a pseudogene. This CDR3 region has 15 residues.